This TCR beta chain was sequenced during a study of PD-L1 blockade in urothelial cancer. Looking at the study overall: Patients with male sex and bladder-origin urothelial cancer accounted for most of the roughly 29 enrolled. Patients had received 0 to 3 prior chemotherapy regimens. Blood-derived samples held a median approximately 140,000 T cells.

Data came from immunoSEQ multiplex PCR; TCRdb stores just in-frame clones and leaves some out. The sample records roughly 42,000 clones, more than 75% being singletons. Germline assignment: CDR1 SNHLY and CDR2 FYNNEI. CDR3 length: 16 residues. J gave up 4 bases and V 6 bases, and 14 bases lay outside the gene matches. The sequence came from a man between 65 and 85 years old with urothelial cancer. The source material was PBMCs, sampled around atezolizumab (anti-PD-L1) treatment. The rearrangement links TRBV2 to TRBJ1-2; TRBD1 agrees at 7 bases. The CDR3 region is CASRTGFAGGSYGYTF. The CDR3 DNA is TGTGCCAGCAGGACAGGGTTCGCCGGAGGGAGCTATGGCTACACCTTC.